The clone carrying this T cell receptor beta chain showed up just a few times. Its antigen is unknown. This sample was included in a study of tumor-infiltrating lymphocytes in primary liver carcinoma. Study-level background: The patients comprised men and women between the ages of 30 and 69 years. There were tumors of stage T1-T3 N0M0, each 4.2 to 10 cm across. Points from the study as a whole: Tumor-adjacent and tumor-blood pairs shared less of their repertoires than tumor region pairs shared.

The study extracted blood RNA from unsorted whole blood and also extracted germline DNA. V lost 2 bases and J 6 bases, leaving 9 bases between the germline ends. The CDR3 has 13 residues. Per germline, CDR1 SGHKS and CDR2 YYEKEE (reference sequence). From about 0.5 ug of total RNA, TCR beta-specific cDNA was reverse-transcribed using a constant-region primer. Construction of TCR beta libraries relied on three successive nested multiplex PCR rounds employing slightly modified ARM-PCR. Use of TRBV1-TRBV30 forward primers with a C-beta reverse primer characterized the first two PCR rounds, which lasted around 10 cycles each. MiXCR, run by TCRdb on the multiplex PCR reads, gives a single entry per CDR3 protein. The table records fewer than 350,000 distinct CDR3 sequences, roughly two thirds of them present only once.

The sequence came from a man aged 35-49 years with primary liver carcinoma and hepatitis B virus infection. Sequenced sample: peripheral blood. The rearrangement links TRBV5-5 to TRBJ2-1; D not resolved. CDR3 in DNA: TGTGCCAGCAGCTTTTTCCCGGTCAATGAGCAGTTCTTC. This sequence encodes CASSFFPVNEQFF.